This entry lists 29 T cell receptor beta chains sequenced from one sample in a study of technical replicates of blood from a few donors. The data were produced by immunoSEQ multiplex PCR, yet TCRdb's version contains in-frame clones alone and is incomplete. The sample consists of tens of thousands of clones, 94% of them appearing once. Sequencing input: T cells isolated from PBMCs. The receptors were gathered from a human donor in good health.

The rearrangement uses TRBV4-1 and TRBJ1-1; 8 bases agree with TRBD1. Germline CDR1 MGHRA, CDR2 YSYEKL. Trimming cost V 3 bases and J 4 bases; bases outside gene matches: 13. The CDR3 has 17 residues. The CDR3 sequence: CASSQSLLRQGITEAFF. The CDR3 DNA is TGCGCCAGCAGCCAGTCTCTCCTAAGACAGGGGATCACTGAAGCTTTCTTT.

This chain joins TRBV6-5 and TRBJ2-2, with a possible D match to TRBD2 (5 bases). Trimming took off 7 bases at V and 4 bases at J, with 16 bases between the two ends. This CDR3 contains 15 residues. The germline CDR1 and CDR2 sequences are MNHEY and SVGAGI. CDR3 nucleotides: TGTGCCAGCATCCACGCCCCAGGAGGCACCGGGGAGCTGTTTTTT. Translation gives CASIHAPGGTGELFF.

V usage is TRBV19 and J usage is TRBJ2-5, with D perhaps TRBD2 (5 bases). The CDR3 consists of 11 residues. Germline-derived CDR1 and CDR2 are LNHDA and SQIVND (reference sequence). Deletions cut 4 bases from V and 5 bases from J, with 5 bases between. The CDR3 DNA reads TGTGCCAGTAGTAGAGGGGAGACCCAGTACTTC. The encoded protein is CASSRGETQYF. The entire variable domain, with the rest obtained from reference TRBV19 and TRBJ2-5, is as follows: DGGITQSPKYLFRKEGQNVTLSCEQNLNHDAMYWYRQDPGQGLRLIYYSQIVNDFQKGDIAEGYSVSREKKESFPLTVTSAQKNPTAFYLCASSRGETQYFGPGTRLLVL.

This CDR3 is CATSRDQVSQGAGQLFF. CDR3 in DNA: TGTGCCACCAGCAGAGATCAGGTTTCACAGGGGGCCGGTCAACTGTTTTTT. V usage is TRBV15 and J usage is TRBJ1-4; 9 nucleotides agree with TRBD1. V lost 0 bases to trimming and J lost 12 bases; unmatched junction nucleotides: 14. The germline CDR1 and CDR2 sequences are LNHNV and YYDKDF (reference sequence). CDR3 size: 17 residues.

The J gene is TRBJ1-4, the V gene TRBV5-1; no reliable D call. V was shortened by 0 bases and J by 0 bases, with 6 bases between the two germline ends. Per germline, CDR1 SGHRS and CDR2 YFSETQ. CDR3 size: 15 residues. The CDR3 coding sequence is TGCGCCAGCAGCTTGGTGCCTACAACTAATGAAAAACTGTTTTTT. Its protein product is CASSLVPTTNEKLFF.

This chain links TRBV19 with TRBJ2-1; TRBD1 agrees at 10 bases. Germline V gives CDR1 LNHDA, CDR2 SQIVND (reference sequence). The V segment lost 6 bases and the J segment 8 bases; nucleotides outside the gene matches: 7. This CDR3 is built from 14 residues. CDR3 sequence: CASRTGTGEYEQFF. In DNA form, the CDR3 reads TGTGCCAGTAGGACCGGGACAGGGGAATATGAGCAGTTCTTC.

The genes are TRBV7-2 and TRBJ1-1; no clear D. The CDR3 is 13 residues long. CDR1 is SGHTA and CDR2 is FQGNSA in the germline V gene. V was trimmed by 3 bases and J by 5 bases, leaving 10 bases between them. The CDR3 DNA follows: TGTGCCAGCAGCTTGACTTTGGCGACTGAAGCTTTCTTT. Protein product: CASSLTLATEAFF.

The V gene is TRBV27, the J gene TRBJ2-7; a weak D match, TRBD1 (5 bases). V shed 0 bases and J shed 3 bases, with 15 bases lying between them. Germline V gene data show CDR1 as MNHEY and CDR2 as SMNVEV (reference sequence). The CDR3 totals 16 residues. CDR3 sequence reads: CASSLSDAPTDYEQYF. The CDR3 nucleotides read TGTGCCAGCAGTTTATCGGACGCACCGACAGACTACGAGCAGTACTTC.

The chain carries TRBV19 and TRBJ1-1; 7 bases line up with TRBD1. The CDR3 runs to 15 residues. Germline CDR1 is LNHDA and CDR2 is SQIVND (reference sequence). With 4 bases clipped from V and 3 bases from J, the junction kept 8 bases outside the gene matches. CDR3 in DNA: TGTGCCAGTAGTACGACAGGGATGAAACACACTGAAGCTTTCTTT. Translated: CASSTTGMKHTEAFF.

V gene TRBV6-5 combines with J gene TRBJ1-2; D is undetermined. Germline-derived CDR1 and CDR2 are MNHEY and SVGAGI. V was trimmed by 0 bases and J by 5 bases, leaving 13 bases between them. There are 15 residues in the CDR3. For the CDR3, the DNA is TGTGCCAGCAGTTACTCGAGCGAGGCTTATTATGGCTACACCTTC. Its protein product is CASSYSSEAYYGYTF.

The rearrangement joins TRBV11-2 to TRBJ2-2, with TRBD1 identical over 9 bases. The J segment lost 7 bases and the V segment lost 4 bases, leaving 4 bases of the junction unmatched. This CDR3 has 14 residues. Germline V gene lookup returns CDR1 SGHAT and CDR2 FQNNGV. In DNA, the CDR3 is TGTGCCAGCAGCTGGGACAGGGCAATCGGGGAGCTGTTTTTT. Translated, it gives CASSWDRAIGELFF.

The gene calls are TRBV29-1 and TRBJ2-3; the match to TRBD1 covers 9 bases. Germline trimming cut 3 bases from V and 4 bases from J; bases unmatched to any gene: 8. Germline V lookup: CDR1 SQVTM, CDR2 ANQGSEA. The CDR3 is 15 amino acids. CDR3 DNA: TGCAGCGTTGAGGCCGGGACAGGGTCCGCAGATACGCAGTATTTT. As protein: CSVEAGTGSADTQYF.

This clone showed up just once. The chain recombines TRBV19 with TRBJ1-6; the match to TRBD1 covers 7 bases. Germline CDR1 and CDR2: LNHDA and SQIVND (reference sequence). This CDR3 spans 17 amino acids. With 2 bases clipped from V and 9 bases from J, the junction kept 13 bases outside the gene matches. CDR3 residues: CASSIKPSAGGFSPLHF. In DNA, the CDR3 is TGTGCCAGTAGTATAAAACCGTCGGCAGGGGGGTTTTCACCCCTCCACTTT. Using reference TRBV19 and TRBJ1-6 for the parts outside the CDR3, the full variable domain is DGGITQSPKYLFRKEGQNVTLSCEQNLNHDAMYWYRQDPGQGLRLIYYSQIVNDFQKGDIAEGYSVSREKKESFPLTVTSAQKNPTAFYLCASSIKPSAGGFSPLHFGNGTRLTVT.

The chain carries TRBV6-6 and TRBJ1-1, with D unclear. Germline CDR1 reads MNHNY; CDR2 reads SVGAGI (reference sequence). There are 16 residues in the CDR3. V lost 0 bases to trimming and J lost 4 bases, with 15 bases between them. The CDR3 coding sequence is TGTGCCAGCAGTTACTCGAATGGTGTGTTGAGCACTGAAGCTTTCTTT. Protein: CASSYSNGVLSTEAFF.

The rearrangement joins TRBV15 to TRBJ1-4, with TRBD1 matching 8 bases. CDR3 length equals 13 residues. V trimming: 4 bases; J trimming: 7 bases; junction bases outside the gene matches: 2. Germline V gives CDR1 LNHNV, CDR2 YYDKDF (reference sequence). CDR3 region: CATSNRGGEKLFF. CDR3 in DNA: TGTGCCACCAGCAACAGGGGGGGTGAAAAACTGTTTTTT.

The chain is built from TRBV5-6 and TRBJ2-7, with D possibly matching TRBD2 (7 bases). Trimming took 5 bases from V and 4 from J, leaving 19 bases between them. Germline V gives CDR1 SGHDT, CDR2 YYEEEE. The CDR3 is 15 residues long. CDR3 sequence reads: CASSVRGLGGYEQYF. CDR3 DNA sequence: TGTGCCAGCAGTGTTAGGGGGTTGGGGGGGTACGAGCAGTACTTC.

The chain is built from TRBV6-1 and TRBJ2-7, with D unresolved. The CDR3 contains 12 residues. Trimming stripped 3 bases from V and 3 bases from J, with 6 bases between. Looked up from germline, CDR1 is MNHNS and CDR2 is SASEGT. The CDR3 bases are TGTGCCAGCAGTGAGGTCGGCTACGAGCAGTACTTC. Its translation is CASSEVGYEQYF.

The chain joins TRBV6-5 to TRBJ1-3; D is uncertain. The CDR3 contains 15 residues. Between the trimmed V and J ends, which lost 3 bases and 0 bases, there was a span of 9 bases. Germline values: CDR1 MNHEY, CDR2 SVGAGI. Written as DNA, the CDR3 is TGTGCCAGCAGTTATGCAGGACTCTCTGGAAACACCATATATTTT. Residues: CASSYAGLSGNTIYF.

Written as DNA, the CDR3 is TGTGCCAGCGGGGGACAACCGAACACCGGGGAGCTGTTTTTT. As protein: CASGGQPNTGELFF. V gene TRBV6-4 combines with J gene TRBJ2-2; the D gene is possibly TRBD1 (6 bases). The CDR3 is 14 residues long. Between the trimmed V and J ends, which lost 8 bases and 0 bases, there was a span of 10 bases. The germline CDR1 and CDR2 sequences are MRHNA and SNTAGT.

The chain employs TRBV4-1 and TRBJ1-1; D is undetermined. Germline lookup yields CDR1 MGHRA and CDR2 YSYEKL. V gave up 4 bases and J gave up 1 base, with 10 bases separating them. CDR3 length: 14 residues. This chain's CDR3 is CASSLPGRNTEAFF. The CDR3 DNA sequence: TGCGCCAGCAGCCTACCTGGCAGGAACACTGAAGCTTTCTTT.

The rearrangement links TRBV6-6 to TRBJ2-7, with 11 bases identical to TRBD2. Unmatched junction bases numbered 3, after V lost 2 bases and J lost 3 bases. The germline CDR1 and CDR2 sequences are MNHNY and SVGAGI (reference sequence). The CDR3 contains 15 residues. CDR3 in amino acids: CASSYPTSGIYEQYF. The CDR3 region has the DNA TGTGCCAGCAGTTACCCGACTAGCGGGATCTACGAGCAGTACTTC.

The genes are TRBV5-1 and TRBJ1-4; D not resolved. The ends were cut back, 5 bases at V and 6 bases at J, with 14 bases in the middle. The CDR3 covers 14 residues. CDR1 SGHRS and CDR2 YFSETQ come from the germline V gene. CDR3 nucleotide sequence: TGCGCCAGCAGTATAAGTACCCCAGATGAAAAACTGTTTTTT. Translated, it gives CASSISTPDEKLFF.

The rearrangement uses TRBV28 and TRBJ1-2; 8 nucleotides align to TRBD1. Looked up from germline, CDR1 is MDHEN and CDR2 is SYDVKM. Trimming at V came to 7 bases and at J to 6 bases, leaving 7 bases not matched to a gene. The CDR3 is 13 amino acids. CDR3 sequence reads: CASTRGRTNGYTF. The CDR3 DNA follows: TGTGCCAGCACCAGGGGGCGAACTAATGGCTACACCTTC.

This clone came up once. This sequence joins TRBV10-2 and TRBJ2-1; 10 bases fit TRBD2. The CDR3 runs 14 residues. Trimming removed 10 bases from V and 6 bases from J; junction bases left unmatched: 9. Germline lookup yields CDR1 WSHSY and CDR2 SAAADI. The CDR3: CAIRLAGEFNEQFF. The DNA of the CDR3 is TGCGCCATCCGACTAGCGGGTGAATTCAATGAGCAGTTCTTC.

This chain connects TRBV9 to TRBJ1-4, with D unclear. The CDR3 contains 18 residues. V was shortened by 0 bases and J by 1 base, with 16 bases between the two germline ends. In germline, CDR1 is SGDLS, CDR2 YYNGEE. The CDR3 DNA follows: TGTGCCAGCAGCGTAGCTAGTGGTACCTTTCTAACTAATGAAAAACTGTTTTTT. Residues: CASSVASGTFLTNEKLFF.

The gene calls are TRBV28 and TRBJ2-7; possible D gene TRBD1, 5 bases. The length of the CDR3 is 13 residues. The V and J ends lost 5 bases and 7 bases respectively, with 15 bases between them. Germline V lookup: CDR1 MDHEN, CDR2 SYDVKM. The CDR3 loop reads CASSPGKVLEQYF. The CDR3 DNA reads TGTGCCAGCAGTCCAGGGAAAGTCTTGGAGCAGTACTTC.

The chain is built from TRBV5-1 and TRBJ1-5, with 7 bases matching TRBD1. From germline, CDR1 is SGHRS and CDR2 YFSETQ. This CDR3 contains 15 residues. The J segment lost 0 bases and the V segment lost 4 bases, leaving 4 bases of the junction unmatched. The CDR3 region has the DNA TGCGCCAGCAGCAAGGGGACAGATAGCAATCAGCCCCAGCATTTT. Its translation is CASSKGTDSNQPQHF.

V gene TRBV10-1 combines with J gene TRBJ2-7; 8 bases are a match to TRBD1. The CDR3 runs to 12 residues. Trimming removed 5 bases from V and 12 bases from J; junction bases left unmatched: 9. Looked up from germline, CDR1 is WNHNN and CDR2 is SYGVQD (reference sequence). CDR3 in DNA: TGCGCCAGCAGTCCCGGGACAGGTGAGATGTACTTC. The encoded protein is CASSPGTGEMYF.

The genes are TRBV29-1 and TRBJ1-2; maybe TRBD1 (6 bases). Germline assignment: CDR1 SQVTM and CDR2 ANQGSEA. V lost 5 bases and J lost 6, with 10 bases in between. The CDR3 is 11 amino acids. As DNA, the CDR3 is TGCAGCGTTACAGGGAGTGATGGCTACACCTTC. This sequence encodes CSVTGSDGYTF. Together with reference TRBV29-1 and TRBJ1-2, the CDR3 gives the full variable domain: SAVISQKPSRDICQRGTSLTIQCQVDSQVTMMFWYRQQPGQSLTLIATANQGSEATYESGFVIDKFPISRPNLTFSTLTVSNMSPEDSSIYLCSVTGSDGYTFGSGTRLTVV.